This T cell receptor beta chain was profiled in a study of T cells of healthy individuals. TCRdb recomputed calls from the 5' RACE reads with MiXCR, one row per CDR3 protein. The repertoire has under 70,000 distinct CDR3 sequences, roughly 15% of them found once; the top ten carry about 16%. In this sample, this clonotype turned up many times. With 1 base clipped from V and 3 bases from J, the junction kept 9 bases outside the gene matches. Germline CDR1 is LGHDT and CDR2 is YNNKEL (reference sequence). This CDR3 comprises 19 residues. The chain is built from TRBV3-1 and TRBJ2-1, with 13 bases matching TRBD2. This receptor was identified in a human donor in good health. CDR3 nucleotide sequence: TGTGCCAGCAGCCAAGTAACTAGCGGGGGGGCCATTTACTACAATGAGCAGTTCTTC. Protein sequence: CASSQVTSGGAIYYNEQFF.